This T cell receptor (beta chain) was documented in a study of sequential checkpoint blockade in melanoma. In the study overall: Randomization was 1:1 between first-line nivolumab→ipilimumab and ipilimumab→nivolumab.

Profiling relied on immunoSEQ multiplex PCR, and the TCRdb table lists in-frame clones only, not all of them. The table records around 3,700 clones, around three fifths of them present only once. Treatment noted: randomized to nivolumab then ipilimumab (arm A) or the reverse (arm B). No patient had prior DNA-damaging chemotherapy. Sorted cells were live CD3+CD8+, lacking CD19 and CD56, from PBMCs. Trimming pared 5 bases from V and 9 bases from J, leaving 19 bases between. The CDR3 is 15 amino acids. Germline V gene lookup returns CDR1 SGHNT and CDR2 YENEEA. This sample comprised CD8+ T cells sorted from blood (inferred from file names), obtained from a patient given nivolumab and ipilimumab in sequence. The chain has TRBV11-3 and TRBJ2-2; perhaps TRBD1 as D (7 bases). The receptor's source is a human patient with melanoma. Some clones in this sample may be carry-over from other donors' samples. The CDR3 DNA is TGTGCCAGCAGCCCTCGGACAGGAGGGGAGAGGGAGCTGTTTTTT. Residues: CASSPRTGGERELFF.